This passage covers 28 T cell receptor beta chains from one sample sequenced in a study of cytomegalovirus exposure and HLA in healthy donors. PCR was performed using 60 Vbeta and 13 Jbeta primers. Data came from immunoSEQ multiplex PCR; TCRdb stores just in-frame clones and leaves some out. This sample carries 90,000 to 120,000 clones, about three quarters of them seen once, and the ten largest clones take roughly 5.6%. The sequencing input was PBMCs. The source is a female donor in good health and CMV-seropositive.

This clone turned up a few times. The chain links TRBV7-2 to TRBJ2-3; 7 positions match TRBD2. Germline V gives CDR1 SGHTA, CDR2 FQGNSA. The trim removed 4 bases at V and 3 bases at J, leaving 7 bases unmatched. The CDR3 contains 15 residues. CDR3 region: CASSSWGGVTDTQYF. In DNA, the CDR3 is TGTGCCAGCAGCTCCTGGGGGGGGGTGACAGATACGCAGTATTTT.

This chain connects TRBV28 to TRBJ2-7; 10 nucleotides align to TRBD2. The CDR3 is made up of 15 amino acids. Trimming at V came to 2 bases and at J to 4 bases, leaving 5 bases not matched to a gene. CDR1 MDHEN and CDR2 SYDVKM come from the germline V gene. CDR3 residues: CASSLQLAGTYEQYF. The CDR3, as DNA: TGTGCCAGCAGTTTACAACTAGCGGGGACATACGAGCAGTACTTC.

This chain links TRBV6-5 with TRBJ2-5; weak D call: TRBD2 (5 bases). The CDR3 has 16 amino acids. Trimming removed 2 bases at V and 5 bases at J, with 18 bases between. Per the germline V gene, CDR1 is MNHEY and CDR2 is SVGAGI. The CDR3 DNA reads as TGTGCCAGCAGTTACGCCCCTAACGGGGTCGTGGAGACCCAGTACTTC. It is translated as CASSYAPNGVVETQYF.

The CDR3 loop is CSVVLRAGGPYNEQFF. CDR3 nucleotides: TGCAGCGTTGTCCTAAGGGCAGGGGGCCCTTACAATGAGCAGTTCTTC. The chain joins TRBV29-1 to TRBJ2-1; 8 positions agree with TRBD1. V shed 4 bases, J shed 4 bases, and the junction held 12 bases outside the gene matches. This CDR3 has 16 amino acids. Germline CDR1 is SQVTM and CDR2 is ANQGSEA.

In this sample, this clone turned up once. Here the CDR3 DNA reads TGTGCCAGCAGCTTGGCTCCAGGGGGGATAGCTTTCTTT. Translated, it gives CASSLAPGGIAFF. This chain links TRBV5-4 with TRBJ1-1; 7 bases map to TRBD1. Germline V gene data show CDR1 as SGHNT and CDR2 as YYREEE (reference sequence). CDR3 length equals 13 residues. V lost 0 bases to trimming and J lost 10 bases; unmatched junction nucleotides: 6.

V gene TRBV2 combines with J gene TRBJ1-2; D unresolved. CDR1 and CDR2 from the germline V gene are SNHLY and FYNNEI. V lost 0 bases, J lost 10 bases, and 9 bases lay in between. This CDR3 contains 12 residues. In DNA form, the CDR3 reads TGTGCCAGCAGTGAAGCGGGCTACGACTACACCTTC. This sequence encodes CASSEAGYDYTF.

The chain carries TRBV27 and TRBJ2-1; the match to TRBD2 covers 8 bases. Germline loops: CDR1 MNHEY, CDR2 SMNVEV (reference sequence). Trimming took 5 bases from V and 9 from J; bases not matched to a gene: 3. CDR3 length equals 12 residues. In DNA form, the CDR3 reads TGTGCCAGCAGTCCCGGGAGGGGTGAGCAGTTCTTC. This codes for CASSPGRGEQFF.

The chain carries TRBV30 and TRBJ1-5; D is unresolved. This CDR3 comprises 12 residues. V shed 2 bases and J shed 7 bases, with 9 bases lying between them. CDR1 and CDR2 (germline): GTSNPN, SVGIG (reference sequence). The CDR3 spells CAWSPNEQPQHF. DNA of the CDR3: TGTGCCTGGAGTCCCAACGAGCAGCCCCAGCATTTT.

This chain connects TRBV6-5 to TRBJ2-7; 8 nucleotides align to TRBD1. CDR1 is MNHEY and CDR2 is SVGAGI in the germline V gene. Losses at the gene ends were 5 bases for V and 6 bases for J; bases not matched to a gene: 3. The CDR3 length is 12 residues. DNA of the CDR3: TGTGCCAGCAGTCAGGGGGCGGCCGAGCAGTACTTC. Its protein product is CASSQGAAEQYF.

Of note for this clone: Within the sample, other DNA sequences also encode this same CDR3. This chain links TRBV28 with TRBJ1-1; TRBD1 aligns across 9 bases. Germline trimming cut 6 bases from V and 0 bases from J; bases unmatched to any gene: 11. This CDR3 spans 17 amino acids. Germline loops: CDR1 MDHEN, CDR2 SYDVKM. The CDR3 here is CASREPGQGKLNTEAFF. The CDR3 bases are TGTGCCAGCAGGGAACCGGGACAGGGAAAATTGAACACTGAAGCTTTCTTT.

V and J are TRBV27 and TRBJ2-7, with TRBD1 matching over 10 bases. V shed 4 bases, J shed 7 bases, and the junction held 10 bases outside the gene matches. This CDR3 contains 15 residues. Germline V lookup: CDR1 MNHEY, CDR2 SMNVEV (reference sequence). The CDR3 bases are TGTGCCAGCAGTTCCCCGGGACAGGGGTTGAGGGAGCAGTACTTC. Protein: CASSSPGQGLREQYF.

The chain recombines TRBV7-8 with TRBJ2-4, with 7 bases identical to TRBD1. CDR3 length: 12 residues. Germline trimming cut 4 bases from V and 7 bases from J; bases unmatched to any gene: 1. Germline loops: CDR1 SGHVS, CDR2 FQNEAQ. The CDR3 DNA sequence: TGTGCCAGCAGCTCACAGGGGAACATTCAGTACTTC. Amino acids: CASSSQGNIQYF.

V and J are TRBV5-5 and TRBJ1-4; weak D call: TRBD1 (6 bases). The germline V gene has CDR1 SGHKS and CDR2 YYEKEE (reference sequence). The CDR3 is 14 amino acids. Trimming cost V 4 bases and J 4 bases, with 11 bases left between them. The CDR3 reads CASSIQGHNEKLFF. For the CDR3, the DNA is TGTGCCAGCAGCATACAGGGCCATAATGAAAAACTGTTTTTT.

The chain links TRBV7-9 to TRBJ2-2, with 7 nucleotides matching TRBD1. This CDR3 is built from 16 residues. CDR1 is SEHNR, CDR2 FQNEAQ, per germline (reference sequence). Germline trimming cut 5 bases from V and 1 base from J; bases unmatched to any gene: 7. CDR3 amino acids: CASSHWGQQNTGELFF. DNA of the CDR3: TGTGCCAGCAGCCATTGGGGACAGCAGAACACCGGGGAGCTGTTTTTT. Combining the CDR3 with reference TRBV7-9 and TRBJ2-2 gives the whole variable domain DTGVSQNPRHKITKRGQNVTFRCDPISEHNRLYWYRQTLGQGPEFLTYFQNEAQLEKSRLLSDRFSAERPKGSFSTLEIQRTEQGDSAMYLCASSHWGQQNTGELFFGEGSRLTVL.

The rearrangement uses TRBV5-1 and TRBJ2-3, with 14 bases lining up with TRBD2. The CDR3 has 17 residues. After removal of 3 bases from V and 2 bases from J, the junction contained 5 bases not matched to a gene. Germline CDR1 reads SGHRS; CDR2 reads YFSETQ. The DNA of the CDR3 is TGCGCCAGCAGCTCTGGGACTAGCGGGGGCCCCACAGATACGCAGTATTTT. It encodes CASSSGTSGGPTDTQYF.

This chain joins TRBV6-5 and TRBJ1-2; 7 bases align to TRBD1. V shed 0 bases and J 14 bases; nucleotides not matched to a gene: 15. The CDR3 is 15 residues long. CDR1 MNHEY and CDR2 SVGAGI come from the germline V gene. The DNA of the CDR3 is TGTGCCAGCAGTTACTCAAACCGATACAGGGGTGGTTTGACCTTC. Its protein product is CASSYSNRYRGGLTF.

V and J are TRBV7-8 and TRBJ1-1, with D possibly matching TRBD1 (5 bases). Germline lookup yields CDR1 SGHVS and CDR2 FQNEAQ. The length of the CDR3 is 14 residues. Trimming shortened V by 3 bases and J by 6 bases, and 14 bases separated the two germline ends. The CDR3 protein is CASSFSGKGSEAFF. In DNA, the CDR3 is TGTGCCAGCAGCTTCTCCGGTAAGGGGTCTGAAGCTTTCTTT.

V gene TRBV6-5 combines with J gene TRBJ1-1; D unresolved. The CDR3 sequence is 12 residues long. The ends were cut back, 8 bases at V and 1 base at J, with 8 bases in the middle. CDR1 and CDR2 (germline): MNHEY, SVGAGI. This CDR3 reads CASRFQNTEAFF. The CDR3 DNA reads TGTGCCAGCCGGTTCCAGAACACTGAAGCTTTCTTT.

This sequence joins TRBV7-9 and TRBJ2-2; the D gene is possibly TRBD1 (5 bases). The CDR3 extends over 15 amino acids. With 3 bases removed from V and 7 bases from J, the gap between germline ends came to 15 bases. Germline CDR1 reads SEHNR; CDR2 reads FQNEAQ (reference sequence). The DNA for the CDR3 is TGTGCCAGCAGCTTCCCAAGGGGAAGGGACGGGGAGCTGTTTTTT. This encodes CASSFPRGRDGELFF.

In this sample, this clone turned up a few times. This chain uses TRBV29-1 with TRBJ1-1; D gene unclear. CDR3 length: 13 residues. V dropped 7 bases and J dropped 0 bases, with 12 bases sitting between them. Germline V lookup: CDR1 SQVTM, CDR2 ANQGSEA. The chain's CDR3 is CSAVQIMNTEAFF. The CDR3 bases are TGCAGCGCTGTACAGATTATGAACACTGAAGCTTTCTTT.

V and J are TRBV30 and TRBJ2-5; the match to TRBD2 covers 8 bases. The CDR3 length is 14 residues. Germline assignment: CDR1 GTSNPN and CDR2 SVGIG (reference sequence). The V and J ends lost 2 bases and 2 bases, in that order; junction bases with no gene match: 4. For the CDR3, the DNA is TGTGCCTGGAGTCCGGGACTAGTACAAGAGACCCAGTACTTC. Protein sequence: CAWSPGLVQETQYF.

The chain employs TRBV7-8 and TRBJ2-2, with 8 bases lining up with TRBD2. J was trimmed by 0 bases and V by 11 bases; bases with no gene match: 5. Germline V gene sequence: CDR1 SGHVS, CDR2 FQNEAQ. The CDR3 length is 14 residues. The CDR3, as DNA: TGTGCCTCCCGGGGGGGACCGAACACCGGGGAGCTGTTTTTT. Amino acid sequence: CASRGGPNTGELFF.

CDR3 loop: CASSAPGTTTANEQFF. In DNA form, the CDR3 reads TGTGCCAGCAGCGCCCCCGGGACTACCACCGCCAATGAGCAGTTCTTC. V and J are TRBV9 and TRBJ2-1; 7 positions match TRBD2. The CDR3 runs to 16 residues. The germline V gene has CDR1 SGDLS and CDR2 YYNGEE. Trimming at V came to 3 bases and at J to 6 bases, leaving 12 bases not matched to a gene.

The V gene is TRBV18, the J gene TRBJ1-1, with D unclear. The V gene lost 2 bases and the J gene lost 0 bases, with 10 bases spanning the gap. Looked up from germline, CDR1 is KGHSH and CDR2 is LQKENI. This CDR3 has 15 residues. Here the CDR3 reads CASSPVSGLNTEAFF. The CDR3 DNA sequence: TGTGCCAGCTCACCAGTGTCAGGCCTGAACACTGAAGCTTTCTTT.

CDR3: CASSMGHRLNTEAFF. The CDR3 DNA sequence: TGTGCCAGTAGTATGGGACACCGCTTGAACACTGAAGCTTTCTTT. V usage is TRBV19 and J usage is TRBJ1-1; the D gene is possibly TRBD1 (6 bases). This CDR3 is 15 amino acids long. V shed 3 bases and J shed 0 bases, with 11 bases lying between them. Per the germline V gene, CDR1 is LNHDA and CDR2 is SQIVND (reference sequence).

The chain links TRBV11-2 to TRBJ2-3, with TRBD1 matching 8 bases. V was pared by 5 bases and J by 3 bases, with 10 bases of the junction left unmatched. Germline assignment: CDR1 SGHAT and CDR2 FQNNGV. The CDR3 extends over 16 amino acids. CDR3 in amino acids: CASSKMGQAVTDTQYF. CDR3 DNA sequence: TGTGCCAGCAGCAAGATGGGACAGGCGGTGACAGATACGCAGTATTTT.

The CDR3 is CSVGTGYRTGELFF. CDR3 bases: TGCAGCGTTGGGACGGGATATCGCACCGGGGAGCTGTTTTTT. The chain joins TRBV29-1 to TRBJ2-2; TRBD2 might be the D (5 bases). Germline CDR1 and CDR2: SQVTM and ANQGSEA. This CDR3 is built from 14 residues. V lost 4 bases to trimming and J lost 4 bases, with 13 bases between them.

The V gene is TRBV18, the J gene TRBJ1-4, with 7 bases that match TRBD1. CDR1 KGHSH and CDR2 LQKENI come from the germline V gene. V lost 2 bases, J lost 8 bases, and 5 bases stayed unmatched. The CDR3 has 14 residues. CDR3 sequence: CASSPGQDREKLFF. The CDR3 DNA follows: TGTGCCAGCTCACCAGGGCAGGACAGGGAAAAACTGTTTTTT.